What follows are 2 T cell receptor beta chains derived from one specimen sequenced in a study of cytotoxic CD8 clonotypes in ibrutinib-treated CLL (dated by TCRdb to 2020 to 2022). Library preparation employed the immunoSEQ multiplex PCR assay. TCRdb obtained this table from immuneACCESS and retained in-frame rearrangements with V and J assigned. These tables miss some clones; where compared with another copy, unresolved V genes account for less than half of the shortfall, and the remainder is unexplained. The table for this sample lists approximately 130,000 clones; around 84% of them were counted only once. The ten largest clones take up about 3.3% of the sample. Read against the paper, the sample's time point label means: around 25 months on ibrutinib. Source: PBMCs, taken after 24 months of ibrutinib treatment. These receptors were obtained from a human donor with chronic lymphocytic leukemia.

The chain recombines TRBV10-1 with TRBJ2-3, with D hard to call. This CDR3 is built from 15 residues. Trimming took 0 bases from V and 4 from J, leaving 11 bases between them. Germline V CDR1 and CDR2: WNHNN, SYGVQD (reference sequence). The CDR3 is CASSESSSSSDTQYF. CDR3 bases: TGCGCCAGCAGTGAGTCGAGCTCGTCGTCAGATACGCAGTATTTT.

The chain recombines TRBV5-1 with TRBJ1-1, with D possibly being TRBD1 (5 bases). CDR3 length: 17 residues. Germline CDR1 and CDR2: SGHRS and YFSETQ. V dropped 2 bases and J dropped 1 base, with 18 bases sitting between them. The CDR3 coding sequence is TGCGCCAGCAGCTTCGGTACAGGCGTTGGTTCGAACACTGAAGCTTTCTTT. This encodes CASSFGTGVGSNTEAFF.